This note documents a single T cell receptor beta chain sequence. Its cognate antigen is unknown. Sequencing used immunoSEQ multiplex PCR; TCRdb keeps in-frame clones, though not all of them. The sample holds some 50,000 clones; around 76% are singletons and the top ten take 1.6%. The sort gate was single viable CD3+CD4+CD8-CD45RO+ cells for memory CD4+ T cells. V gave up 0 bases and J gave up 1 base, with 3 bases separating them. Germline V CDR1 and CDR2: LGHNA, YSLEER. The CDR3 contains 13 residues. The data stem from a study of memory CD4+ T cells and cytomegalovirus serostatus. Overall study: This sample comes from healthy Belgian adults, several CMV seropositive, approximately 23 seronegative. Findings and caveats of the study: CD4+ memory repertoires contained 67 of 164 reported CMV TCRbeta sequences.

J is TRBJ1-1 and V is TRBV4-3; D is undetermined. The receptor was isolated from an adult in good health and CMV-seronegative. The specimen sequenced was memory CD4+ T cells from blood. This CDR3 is CASSQDTNTEAFF. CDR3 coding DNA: TGCGCCAGCAGCCAAGACACGAACACTGAAGCTTTCTTT.